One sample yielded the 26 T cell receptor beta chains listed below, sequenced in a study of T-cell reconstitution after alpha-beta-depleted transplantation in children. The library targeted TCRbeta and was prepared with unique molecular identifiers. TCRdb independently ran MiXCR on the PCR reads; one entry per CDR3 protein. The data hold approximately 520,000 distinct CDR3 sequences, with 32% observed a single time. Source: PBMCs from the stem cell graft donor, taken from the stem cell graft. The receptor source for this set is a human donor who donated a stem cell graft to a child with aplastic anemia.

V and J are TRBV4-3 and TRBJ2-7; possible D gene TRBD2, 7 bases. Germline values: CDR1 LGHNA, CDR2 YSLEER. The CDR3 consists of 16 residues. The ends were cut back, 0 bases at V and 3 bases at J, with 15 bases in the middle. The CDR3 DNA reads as TGCGCCAGCAGCCAAGATAGGGGGGGGGCGATCTACGAGCAGTACTTC. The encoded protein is CASSQDRGGAIYEQYF.

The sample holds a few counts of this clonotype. CDR3: CASSHQDYDEQFF. Written as DNA, the CDR3 is TGTGCCAGCAGCCACCAAGATTACGATGAGCAGTTCTTC. The gene calls are TRBV14 and TRBJ2-1, with D unclear. Germline CDR1 is SGHDN and CDR2 is FVKESK. Trimming removed 3 bases from V and 8 bases from J, with 11 bases in between. There are 13 residues in the CDR3.

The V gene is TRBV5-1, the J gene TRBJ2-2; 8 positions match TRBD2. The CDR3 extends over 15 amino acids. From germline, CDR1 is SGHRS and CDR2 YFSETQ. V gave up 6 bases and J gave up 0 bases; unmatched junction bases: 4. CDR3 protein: CASTILAANTGELFF. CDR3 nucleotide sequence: TGCGCCAGCACCATACTAGCGGCGAACACCGGGGAGCTGTTTTTT.

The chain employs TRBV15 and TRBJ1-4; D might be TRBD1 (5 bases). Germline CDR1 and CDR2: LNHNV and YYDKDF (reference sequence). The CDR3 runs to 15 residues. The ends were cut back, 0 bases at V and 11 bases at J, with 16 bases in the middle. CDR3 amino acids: CATSRDDGQGIKLFF. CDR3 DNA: TGTGCCACCAGCAGAGATGACGGGCAGGGAATCAAACTGTTTTTT.

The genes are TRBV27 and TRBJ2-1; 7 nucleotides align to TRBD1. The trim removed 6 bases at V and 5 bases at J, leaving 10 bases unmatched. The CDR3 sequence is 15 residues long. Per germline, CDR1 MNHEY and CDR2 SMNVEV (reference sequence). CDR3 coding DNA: TGTGCCAGCAGCATCCTGGACAGGAGACACAATGAGCAGTTCTTC. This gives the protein CASSILDRRHNEQFF.

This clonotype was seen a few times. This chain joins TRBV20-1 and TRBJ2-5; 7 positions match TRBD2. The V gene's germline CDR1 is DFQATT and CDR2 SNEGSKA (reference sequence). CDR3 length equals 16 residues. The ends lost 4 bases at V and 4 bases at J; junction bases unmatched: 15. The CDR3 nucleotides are TGCAGTGCTAAAACGGGCGGGAGCACCGGAGGAGAGACCCAGTACTTC. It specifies CSAKTGGSTGGETQYF.

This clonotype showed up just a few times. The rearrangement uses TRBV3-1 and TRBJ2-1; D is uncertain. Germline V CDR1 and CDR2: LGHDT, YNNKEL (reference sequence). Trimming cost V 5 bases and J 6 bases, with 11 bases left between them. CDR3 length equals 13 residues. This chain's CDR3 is CASSKQRPNEQFF. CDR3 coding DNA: TGTGCCAGCAGCAAACAACGGCCCAATGAGCAGTTCTTC.

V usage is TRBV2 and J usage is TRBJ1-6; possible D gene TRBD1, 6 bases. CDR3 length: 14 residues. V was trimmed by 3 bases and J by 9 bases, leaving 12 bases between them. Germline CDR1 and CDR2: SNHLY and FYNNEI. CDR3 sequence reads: CASSDGGGISPLHF. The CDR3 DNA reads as TGTGCCAGCAGTGACGGAGGGGGAATTTCACCCCTCCACTTT.

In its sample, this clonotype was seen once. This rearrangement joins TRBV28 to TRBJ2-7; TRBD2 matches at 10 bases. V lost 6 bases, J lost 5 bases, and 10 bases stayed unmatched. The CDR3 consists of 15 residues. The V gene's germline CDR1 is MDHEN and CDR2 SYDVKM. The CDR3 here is CASSKPSGSHHEQYF. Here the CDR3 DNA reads TGTGCCAGCAGCAAGCCTAGCGGGAGTCACCACGAGCAGTACTTC.

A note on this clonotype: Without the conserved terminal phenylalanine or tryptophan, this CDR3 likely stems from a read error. CDR3 region: CASGPGVWEQFL. In DNA form, the CDR3 reads TGTGCCAGCGGACCAGGGGTTTGGGAGCAGTTCTTG. This rearrangement joins TRBV7-9 to TRBJ2-1; D is perhaps TRBD1 (6 bases). CDR1 SEHNR and CDR2 FQNEAQ come from the germline V gene (reference sequence). This CDR3 spans 12 amino acids. V was pared by 8 bases and J by 10 bases, with 15 bases between.

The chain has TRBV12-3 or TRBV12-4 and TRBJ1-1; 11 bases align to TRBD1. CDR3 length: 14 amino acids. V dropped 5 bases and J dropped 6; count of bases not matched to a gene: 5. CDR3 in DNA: TGTGCCAGCAGTGAACCGGGACAGGGGGCTGAAGCTTTCTTT. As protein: CASSEPGQGAEAFF.

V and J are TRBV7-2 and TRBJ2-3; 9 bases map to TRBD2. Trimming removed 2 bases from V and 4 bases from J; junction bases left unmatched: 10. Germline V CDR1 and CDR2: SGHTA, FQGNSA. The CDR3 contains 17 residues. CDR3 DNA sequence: TGTGCCAGCAGCTTACATAGAGGCGGGAGGGATCCAGATACGCAGTATTTT. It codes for CASSLHRGGRDPDTQYF.

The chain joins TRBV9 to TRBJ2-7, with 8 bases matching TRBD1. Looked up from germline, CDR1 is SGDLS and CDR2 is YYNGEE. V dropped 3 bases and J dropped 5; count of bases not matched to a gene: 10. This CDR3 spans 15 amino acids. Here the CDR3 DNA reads TGTGCCAGCAGCGGCGGGGCAGGGGGCGCAGACGAGCAGTACTTC. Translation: CASSGGAGGADEQYF. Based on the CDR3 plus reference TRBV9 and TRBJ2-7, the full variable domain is DSGVTQTPKHLITATGQRVTLRCSPRSGDLSVYWYQQSLDQGLQFLIQYYNGEERAKGNILERFSAQQFPDLHSELNLSSLELGDSALYFCASSGGAGGADEQYFGPGTRLTVT.

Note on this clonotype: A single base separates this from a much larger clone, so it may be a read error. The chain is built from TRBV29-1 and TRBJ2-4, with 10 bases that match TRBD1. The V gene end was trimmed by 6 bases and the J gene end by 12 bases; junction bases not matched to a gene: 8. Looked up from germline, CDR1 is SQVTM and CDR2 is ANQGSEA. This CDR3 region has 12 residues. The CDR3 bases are TGCAGCGTCGGGACAGGGGAAGGAAGTCAGTACTTC. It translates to CSVGTGEGSQYF.

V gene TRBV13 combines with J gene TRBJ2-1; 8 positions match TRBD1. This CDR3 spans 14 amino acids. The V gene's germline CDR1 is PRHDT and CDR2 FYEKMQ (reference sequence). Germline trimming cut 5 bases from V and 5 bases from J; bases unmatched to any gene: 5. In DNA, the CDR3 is TGTGCCAGCAGCCCACGACAGGGGAACAATGAGCAGTTCTTC. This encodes CASSPRQGNNEQFF.

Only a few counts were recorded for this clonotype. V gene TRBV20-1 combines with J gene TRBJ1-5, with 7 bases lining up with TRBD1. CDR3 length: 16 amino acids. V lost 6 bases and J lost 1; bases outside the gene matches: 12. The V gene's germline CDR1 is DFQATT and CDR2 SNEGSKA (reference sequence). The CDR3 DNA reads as TGCAGTGCCCCTGACAGGAAACAGGGGAGCAATCAGCCCCAGCATTTT. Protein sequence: CSAPDRKQGSNQPQHF.

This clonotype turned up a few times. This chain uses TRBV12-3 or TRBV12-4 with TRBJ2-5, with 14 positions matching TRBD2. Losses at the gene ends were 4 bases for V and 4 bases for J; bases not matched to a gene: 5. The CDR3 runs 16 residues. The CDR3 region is CASSSGLAGAGETQYF. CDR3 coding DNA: TGTGCCAGCAGTTCGGGACTAGCGGGAGCCGGAGAGACCCAGTACTTC.

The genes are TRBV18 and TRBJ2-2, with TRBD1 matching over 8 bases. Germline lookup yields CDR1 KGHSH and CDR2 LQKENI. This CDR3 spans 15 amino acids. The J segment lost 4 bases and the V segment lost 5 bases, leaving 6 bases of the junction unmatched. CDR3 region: CASSVRDRSTGELFF. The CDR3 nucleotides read TGTGCCAGCTCAGTCCGGGACAGGTCCACCGGGGAGCTGTTTTTT. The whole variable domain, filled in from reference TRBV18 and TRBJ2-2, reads NAGVMQNPRHLVRRRGQEARLRCSPMKGHSHVYWYRQLPEEGLKFMVYLQKENIIDESGMPKERFSAEFPKEGPSILRIQQVVRGDSAAYFCASSVRDRSTGELFFGEGSRLTVL.

CDR3 sequence: CASSQDSRANQPQHF. DNA of the CDR3: TGCGCCAGCAGCCAAGATAGCAGGGCAAATCAGCCCCAGCATTTT. The rearrangement links TRBV4-3 to TRBJ1-5; TRBD1 is a possible D gene (5 bases). This CDR3 spans 15 amino acids. CDR1 is LGHNA and CDR2 is YSLEER in the germline V gene. V was trimmed by 0 bases and J by 4 bases, leaving 10 bases between them.

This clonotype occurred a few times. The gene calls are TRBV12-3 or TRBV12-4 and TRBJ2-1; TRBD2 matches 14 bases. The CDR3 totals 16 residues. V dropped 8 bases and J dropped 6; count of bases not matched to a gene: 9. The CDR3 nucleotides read TGTGCCAGCGACCCTCAGGGGACTAGCGGGAGCAATGAGCAGTTCTTC. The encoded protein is CASDPQGTSGSNEQFF.

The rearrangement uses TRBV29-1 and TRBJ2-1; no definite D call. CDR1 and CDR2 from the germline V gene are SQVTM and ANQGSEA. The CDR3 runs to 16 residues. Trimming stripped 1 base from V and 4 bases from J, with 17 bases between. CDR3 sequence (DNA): TGCAGCGTTGAAGGGAGCGCAGCCCCACCATACAATGAGCAGTTCTTC. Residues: CSVEGSAAPPYNEQFF.

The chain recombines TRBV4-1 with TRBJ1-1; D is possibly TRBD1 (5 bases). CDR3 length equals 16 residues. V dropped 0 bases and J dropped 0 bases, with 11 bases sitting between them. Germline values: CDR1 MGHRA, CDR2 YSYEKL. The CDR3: CASSQDPPGLNTEAFF. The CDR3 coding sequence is TGCGCCAGCAGCCAAGACCCCCCAGGGCTGAACACTGAAGCTTTCTTT.

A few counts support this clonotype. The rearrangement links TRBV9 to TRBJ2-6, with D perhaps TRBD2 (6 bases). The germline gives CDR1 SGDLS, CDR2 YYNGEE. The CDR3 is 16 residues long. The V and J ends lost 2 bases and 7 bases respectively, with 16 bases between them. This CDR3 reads CASSVGNSGGANVLTF. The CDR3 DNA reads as TGTGCCAGCAGCGTGGGGAATAGCGGTGGTGCCAACGTCCTGACTTTC.

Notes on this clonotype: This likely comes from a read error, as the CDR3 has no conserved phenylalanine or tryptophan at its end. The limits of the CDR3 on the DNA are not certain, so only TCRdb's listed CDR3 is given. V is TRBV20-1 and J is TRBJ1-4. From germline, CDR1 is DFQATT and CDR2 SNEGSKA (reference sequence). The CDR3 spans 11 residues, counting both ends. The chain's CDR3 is CSARDGQTPIS.

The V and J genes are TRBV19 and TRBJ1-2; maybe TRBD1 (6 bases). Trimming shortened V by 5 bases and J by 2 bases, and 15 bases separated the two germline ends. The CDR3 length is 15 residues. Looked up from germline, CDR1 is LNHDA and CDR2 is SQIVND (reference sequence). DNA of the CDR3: TGTGCCAGTAGTCCAACCGGGACACCAAACTATGGCTACACCTTC. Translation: CASSPTGTPNYGYTF.

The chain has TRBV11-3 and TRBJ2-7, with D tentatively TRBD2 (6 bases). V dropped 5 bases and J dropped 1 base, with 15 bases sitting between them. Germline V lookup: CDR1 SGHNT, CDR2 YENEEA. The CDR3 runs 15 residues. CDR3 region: CASSVRDSPSYEQYV. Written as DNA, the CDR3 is TGTGCCAGCAGCGTCCGGGACTCCCCTTCCTACGAGCAGTACGTC.